This T cell receptor beta chain stems from a study of monozygotic twins with inflammatory bowel disease. Overall study findings and caveats: Lower sharing of clonotypes with other individuals was seen in IBD patients than in healthy twins. This was most marked in patients showing signs of disease activity.

TCRdb reprocessed the 5' RACE reads and stores each CDR3 protein as one record, lacking DNA. The sample totals 300,000 to 400,000 distinct CDR3 sequences. Germline-derived CDR1 and CDR2 are MNHEY and SVGAGI. CDR3 size: 15 residues. About this clonotype: Antigen: not known.

The rearrangement joins TRBV6-5 to TRBJ2-1; TCRdb lists TRBD1, though no DNA is available to test this call. Material for sequencing was blood. This clonotype was obtained from a human donor with ulcerative colitis or Crohn's disease, or a healthy co-twin of an affected twin (not recorded which). CDR3 protein: CASSYTLSTGDEQFF.